Following are 4 T cell receptor beta chains from one sample sequenced in a study of shared clonotypes between healthy human individuals. Method: immunoSEQ multiplex PCR; TCRdb's copy keeps in-frame clones and lacks some. The data show 1.5 million to 1.9 million clones, 95% to 99% seen once. Sequenced: naive CD4+ T cells sorted from blood. Subset defined: CD45RA+ positively selected. The receptors were sampled from a young man in good health.

The chain employs TRBV5-1 and TRBJ1-3, with D uncertain. With 2 bases removed from V and 0 bases from J, the gap between germline ends came to 3 bases. This CDR3 spans 13 amino acids. CDR1 is SGHRS and CDR2 is YFSETQ in the germline V gene. CDR3 nucleotide sequence: TGCGCCAGCAGCTTTACCTCTGGAAACACCATATATTTT. Encoded protein: CASSFTSGNTIYF.

Only one count was recorded for this clone. The chain uses TRBV5-4 and TRBJ2-7; 11 bases line up with TRBD1. Germline V CDR1 and CDR2: SGHNT, YYREEE (reference sequence). The CDR3 extends over 17 amino acids. V gave up 4 bases and J gave up 2 bases; unmatched junction bases: 11. This CDR3 reads CASSGGQGGKGTYEQYF. The CDR3 DNA reads as TGTGCCAGCAGCGGGGGACAGGGGGGTAAGGGCACCTACGAGCAGTACTTC.

This rearrangement joins TRBV7-9 to TRBJ1-4, with 7 bases identical to TRBD1. Germline V gives CDR1 SEHNR, CDR2 FQNEAQ (reference sequence). V shed 3 bases and J 7 bases; nucleotides not matched to a gene: 8. The CDR3 totals 15 residues. The CDR3 spells CASSFMLQGIEKLFF. DNA for the CDR3: TGTGCCAGCAGCTTTATGTTACAGGGGATTGAAAAACTGTTTTTT. Based on the CDR3 plus reference TRBV7-9 and TRBJ1-4, the full variable domain is DTGVSQNPRHKITKRGQNVTFRCDPISEHNRLYWYRQTLGQGPEFLTYFQNEAQLEKSRLLSDRFSAERPKGSFSTLEIQRTEQGDSAMYLCASSFMLQGIEKLFFGSGTQLSVL.

The chain has TRBV5-1 and TRBJ2-5; D is perhaps TRBD1 (6 bases). V gave up 4 bases and J gave up 1 base, with 8 bases separating them. CDR1 SGHRS and CDR2 YFSETQ come from the germline V gene. This CDR3 comprises 13 residues. The CDR3 coding sequence is TGCGCCAGCAGCCCGGACAGCCAAGAGACCCAGTACTTC. Amino acids: CASSPDSQETQYF.